The 5 T cell receptor beta chains listed next were all sequenced from one sample in a study of blood T cell repertoires in COVID-19. Profiled with immunoSEQ multiplex PCR; TCRdb holds only in-frame clones, not every one. The table lists approximately 140,000 clones, 86% of them singletons. The sample taken for sequencing was peripheral blood. These receptors all stem from an older woman with acute or convalescent COVID-19.

The J gene is TRBJ1-4, the V gene TRBV2; 9 bases match TRBD1. This CDR3 comprises 15 residues. CDR1 is SNHLY, CDR2 FYNNEI, per germline. Losses at the gene ends were 6 bases for V and 8 bases for J; bases not matched to a gene: 10. CDR3 protein: CASSREQGAGEKLFF. In nucleotides, the CDR3 is TGTGCCAGCAGCCGCGAACAGGGGGCGGGCGAAAAACTGTTTTTT.

The chain uses TRBV28 and TRBJ2-7, with 8 bases matching TRBD2. Germline values: CDR1 MDHEN, CDR2 SYDVKM. The length of the CDR3 is 15 residues. V shed 6 bases, J shed 6 bases, and the junction held 13 bases outside the gene matches. The CDR3 region is CASSPGLAWDGEQYF. The CDR3 bases are TGTGCCAGCAGCCCAGGACTAGCCTGGGACGGCGAGCAGTACTTC. Complete variable domain (other parts from reference TRBV28 and TRBJ2-7): DVKVTQSSRYLVKRTGEKVFLECVQDMDHENMFWYRQDPGLGLRLIYFSYDVKMKEKGDIPEGYSVSREKKERFSLILESASTNQTSMYLCASSPGLAWDGEQYFGPGTRLTVT.

This chain links TRBV5-1 with TRBJ2-1, with D perhaps matching TRBD2 (6 bases). Trimming removed 0 bases from V and 0 bases from J, with 13 bases in between. The CDR3 runs to 17 residues. The germline V gene encodes CDR1 SGHRS and CDR2 YFSETQ. The CDR3 coding sequence is TGCGCCAGCAGCTTGGGGCTAGCGAGTAGCTCCTACAATGAGCAGTTCTTC. Residues: CASSLGLASSSYNEQFF.

This clone was counted once. The rearrangement links TRBV7-9 to TRBJ2-7, with a possible D match to TRBD2 (5 bases). V dropped 6 bases and J dropped 0 bases, with 12 bases sitting between them. The CDR3 has 14 amino acids. Germline V gene lookup returns CDR1 SEHNR and CDR2 FQNEAQ (reference sequence). DNA for the CDR3: TGTGCCAGCAGGTCCGGGAAAAGCTCCTACGAGCAGTACTTC. Residues: CASRSGKSSYEQYF.

The gene calls are TRBV18 and TRBJ2-7; TRBD1 agrees at 9 bases. Unmatched junction bases numbered 1, after V lost 5 bases and J lost 2 bases. CDR1 is KGHSH and CDR2 is LQKENI in the germline V gene. The CDR3 contains 13 residues. CDR3 bases: TGTGCCAGCTCAAGGACAGGGGCCTACGAGCAGTACTTC. This gives the protein CASSRTGAYEQYF.